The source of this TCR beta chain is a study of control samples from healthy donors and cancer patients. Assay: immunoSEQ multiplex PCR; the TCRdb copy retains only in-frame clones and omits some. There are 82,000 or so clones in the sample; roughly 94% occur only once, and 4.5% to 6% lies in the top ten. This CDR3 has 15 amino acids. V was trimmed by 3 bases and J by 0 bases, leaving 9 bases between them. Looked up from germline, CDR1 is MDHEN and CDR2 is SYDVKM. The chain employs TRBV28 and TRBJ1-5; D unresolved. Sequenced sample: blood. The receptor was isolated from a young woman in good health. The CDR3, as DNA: TGTGCCAGCAGTTTTATGAGATATAGCAATCAGCCCCAGCATTTT. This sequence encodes CASSFMRYSNQPQHF.